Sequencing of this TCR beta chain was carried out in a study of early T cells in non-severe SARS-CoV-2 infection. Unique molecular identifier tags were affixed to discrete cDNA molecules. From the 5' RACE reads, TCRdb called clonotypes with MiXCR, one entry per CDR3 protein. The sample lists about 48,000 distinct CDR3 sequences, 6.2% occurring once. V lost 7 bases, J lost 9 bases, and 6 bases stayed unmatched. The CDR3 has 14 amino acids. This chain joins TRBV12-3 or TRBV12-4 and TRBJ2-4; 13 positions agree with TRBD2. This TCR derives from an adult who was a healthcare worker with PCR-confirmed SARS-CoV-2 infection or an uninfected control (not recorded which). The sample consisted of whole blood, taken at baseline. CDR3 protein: CASTTSGRLGIQYF. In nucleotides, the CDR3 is TGTGCCAGCACGACTAGCGGGAGGCTAGGCATTCAGTACTTC.